The rows below give T cell receptor beta chains drawn from one sample of a study of control samples from healthy donors and cancer patients. Libraries were prepared by immunoSEQ multiplex PCR; TCRdb keeps only in-frame clonotypes and omits some of them. The sample includes about 210,000 clones. Sequences were obtained from blood. The receptors shown here come from a woman aged 25 to 39 in good health. The CDR3 runs from the conserved cysteine through the conserved F or W. The D gene is left open where the match is weak.

TRBD1	TRBV28	TRBJ1-5	TGTGCCAGCAGTTGGACAGGGGCTAACAATCAGCCCCAGCATTTT	CASSWTGANNQPQHF
-	TRBV7-6	TRBJ2-1	TGTGCCAGCAGCTTAGAGTGGCGGGGATTATACAATGAGCAGTTCTTC	CASSLEWRGLYNEQFF
-	TRBV3-1/TRBV3-2	TRBJ2-1	TGTGCCAGCAGCCGTAATGATGAGCAGTTCTTC	CASSRNDEQFF
-	TRBV4-1	TRBJ2-2	TGCGCCAGCAGCCAGGGCAGGAGAGGCACCGGGGAGCTGTTTTTT	CASSQGRRGTGELFF
-	TRBV6-4	TRBJ2-3	TGTGCCAGCAGTGAGGCAGGGACAGATACGCAGTATTTT	CASSEAGTDTQYF
TRBD1	TRBV4-3	TRBJ1-5	TGCGCCAGCAGCCAACGCTGGACCGGGACAGAAAATCAGCCCCAGCATTTT	CASSQRWTGTENQPQHF
-	TRBV28	TRBJ1-2	TGTGCCATCTCGACAGGAGCTAACTATGGCTACACCTTC	CAISTGANYGYTF
TRBD1	TRBV6-5	TRBJ1-1	TGTGCCAGCATTAAGGGGACAGCATCCTCCGCGTTT	CASIKGTASSAF
TRBD1	TRBV5-1	TRBJ2-7	TGCGCCAGCAGCTTGGGGACAGGTTCCGAGCAGTACTTC	CASSLGTGSEQYF
-	TRBV6-5	TRBJ2-7	TGTGCCAGCAGTTACTCAGGGAACGACGAGCAGTACTTC	CASSYSGNDEQYF
-	TRBV6-2/TRBV6-3	TRBJ1-5	TGTGCCAGCAGTCGGAATAGCAATCAGCCCCAGCATTTT	CASSRNSNQPQHF
-	TRBV11-2	TRBJ1-1	TGTGCCAGCAGCTTAGGGACCACTGAAGCTTTCTTT	CASSLGTTEAFF
-	TRBV6-5	TRBJ2-5	TGTGCCAGCAGTTACTCTTCCAGGGATGGGGAGACCCAGTACTTC	CASSYSSRDGETQYF
-	TRBV6-2/TRBV6-3	TRBJ1-4	TGTGCCAGCAGTACCCGGGACACCACTAATGAAAAACTGTTTTTT	CASSTRDTTNEKLFF
-	TRBV2	TRBJ1-2	TGTGCCAGCAGACTTAAGGGCTACACCTTC	CASRLKGYTF
-	TRBV5-1	TRBJ2-3	TGCGCCAGCAGCTTGCTGGGACATCGCGCGGCCACTGCTAAAGCCACAGATACGCAGTATTTT	CASSLLGHRAATAKATDTQYF
-	TRBV21-1	TRBJ1-2	TGTGCCAGCAGCAAAGGAAGCCCTCACAGTGGCTACACCTTC	CASSKGSPHSGYTF
TRBD2	TRBV4-2	TRBJ2-5	TGTGCCAGCAGCCAAGGGGTAGCGGGGACCTTAGAGACCCAGTACTTC	CASSQGVAGTLETQYF
-	TRBV30	TRBJ2-1	TGTGCCTGGAGTGTAGGGTATGAGCAGTTCTTC	CAWSVGYEQFF
-	TRBV4-3	TRBJ1-2	TGCGCCAGCAGCCAAGATAGGGGCTATGGCTACACCTTC	CASSQDRGYGYTF
-	TRBV5-1	TRBJ2-7	TGCGCCAGCAGCTTGGGTTCGACAGGAGCCTACGAGCAGTACTTC	CASSLGSTGAYEQYF
-	TRBV6-5	TRBJ2-7	TGTGCCAGCGGCCGAGACAGAGCCGAGCAGTACTTC	CASGRDRAEQYF
-	TRBV5-4	TRBJ2-3	TGTGCCAGCAGCCAGCGGGTAGGCACAGATACGCAGTATTTT	CASSQRVGTDTQYF
TRBD2	TRBV7-3	TRBJ2-3	TGTGCCAGCAGCTTGACTAGCCCGGATACGCAGTATTTT	CASSLTSPDTQYF
-	TRBV28	TRBJ1-1	TGTGCCAGCAGTTTCACATCGCGAAGGGGCTCGGCTTTCTTT	CASSFTSRRGSAFF
TRBD1	TRBV7-9	TRBJ1-2	TGTGCCAGCAGCCCGGGACAGGGGAACTATGGCTACACCTTC	CASSPGQGNYGYTF
TRBD1	TRBV15	TRBJ1-2	TGTGCCACCAGCAGAGGGGGGACAGGGATCACGTATGGCTACACCTTC	CATSRGGTGITYGYTF
-	TRBV4-2	TRBJ2-1	TGTGCCAGCAGCCAAGATACTCTGGGTTCCGAGCAGTTCTTC	CASSQDTLGSEQFF
-	TRBV28	TRBJ1-5	TGTGCCAGCAGTTTGGGATTTTGGGGGAGCAATCAGCCCCAGCATTTT	CASSLGFWGSNQPQHF
-	TRBV7-9	TRBJ1-2	TGTGCCAGCAGCTTAGTAAACTATGGCTACACCTTC	CASSLVNYGYTF
TRBD1	TRBV2	TRBJ2-5	TGTGCCAGCAGTGTGGACAGGGATATAGGGACCCAGTACTTC	CASSVDRDIGTQYF
-	TRBV6-5	TRBJ2-3	TGTGCCAGCAGGAAGCGTACAGATACGCAGTATTTT	CASRKRTDTQYF
TRBD2	TRBV3-1/TRBV3-2	TRBJ2-3	TGTGCCAGCAGCCAAGGACTAGCCACAGATACGCAGTATTTT	CASSQGLATDTQYF